Listed here are 8 T cell receptor beta chains from one sample, sequenced in a study of shared clonotypes between healthy human individuals. The assay was immunoSEQ multiplex PCR, and TCRdb's table has in-frame clones only and misses some. This table holds around 2.3 million clones, 95% found once. Material: naive CD4+ T cells sorted from blood. Subset noted: CD45RA+ positively selected. All receptors come from a man younger than 30 in good health.

The V gene is TRBV10-2, the J gene TRBJ2-1; perhaps TRBD1 as D (6 bases). CDR1 and CDR2 from the germline V gene are WSHSY and SAAADI. The CDR3 length is 13 residues. V was cut by 6 bases and J by 1 base, with 7 bases left in between. As DNA, the CDR3 is TGCGCCAGCAGAGACAGGTCCTACAATGAGCAGTTCTTC. The encoded protein is CASRDRSYNEQFF.

This chain connects TRBV30 to TRBJ1-1; D is unclear. The CDR3 spans 15 residues. Per the germline V gene, CDR1 is GTSNPN and CDR2 is SVGIG (reference sequence). Trimming shortened V by 3 bases and J by 0 bases, and 14 bases separated the two germline ends. CDR3 DNA sequence: TGTGCCTGGAGCTCCGGGGTACAGATGAACACTGAAGCTTTCTTT. Encoded protein: CAWSSGVQMNTEAFF. Using reference TRBV30 and TRBJ1-1 for the parts outside the CDR3, the full variable domain is SQTIHQWPATLVQPVGSPLSLECTVEGTSNPNLYWYRQAAGRGLQLLFYSVGIGQISSEVPQNLSASRPQDRQFILSSKKLLLSDSGFYLCAWSSGVQMNTEAFFGQGTRLTVV.

This chain joins TRBV10-3 and TRBJ2-1; 9 bases are shared with TRBD2. This CDR3 has 13 residues. Germline values: CDR1 ENHRY, CDR2 SYGVKD. V was clipped by 8 bases and J by 8 bases; unmatched bases: 7. This CDR3 is CAILPGLAHEQFF. The CDR3 DNA reads as TGTGCCATCCTCCCGGGACTAGCTCATGAGCAGTTCTTC.

The chain is built from TRBV29-1 and TRBJ1-1; a possible D gene is TRBD1 (5 bases). V was clipped by 3 bases and J by 4 bases, with 18 bases between them. The CDR3 has 15 amino acids. The germline CDR1 and CDR2 sequences are SQVTM and ANQGSEA. This CDR3 reads CSVEVTQVRGTEAFF. DNA of the CDR3: TGCAGCGTTGAGGTGACACAGGTCCGCGGCACTGAAGCTTTCTTT.

This clone has just one count. The V call is TRBV29-1, the J call TRBJ1-2; D remains ambiguous. V lost 6 bases and J 2 bases, leaving 13 bases between the germline ends. Germline V lookup: CDR1 SQVTM, CDR2 ANQGSEA. The CDR3 contains 13 residues. The CDR3: CSVEKYRNYGYTF. CDR3 DNA sequence: TGCAGCGTCGAGAAATACAGAAACTATGGCTACACCTTC. The full variable domain, rest sourced from reference TRBV29-1 and TRBJ1-2, is SAVISQKPSRDICQRGTSLTIQCQVDSQVTMMFWYRQQPGQSLTLIATANQGSEATYESGFVIDKFPISRPNLTFSTLTVSNMSPEDSSIYLCSVEKYRNYGYTFGSGTRLTVV.

The chain joins TRBV18 to TRBJ2-2; possibly TRBD2 for D (6 bases). Trimming took 6 bases from V and 1 from J, leaving 18 bases between them. Germline CDR1 is KGHSH and CDR2 is LQKENI. The length of the CDR3 is 17 residues. This CDR3 is CASSSKRVAGNTGELFF. The CDR3 nucleotides read TGTGCCAGCTCCTCGAAGCGGGTGGCCGGGAACACCGGGGAGCTGTTTTTT. The full variable domain, rest sourced from reference TRBV18 and TRBJ2-2, is NAGVMQNPRHLVRRRGQEARLRCSPMKGHSHVYWYRQLPEEGLKFMVYLQKENIIDESGMPKERFSAEFPKEGPSILRIQQVVRGDSAAYFCASSSKRVAGNTGELFFGEGSRLTVL.

The chain recombines TRBV6-1 with TRBJ1-2; D gene uncertain. The CDR3 extends over 14 amino acids. V lost 1 base and J lost 4, with 10 bases in between. CDR1 and CDR2 (germline): MNHNS, SASEGT. Here the CDR3 DNA reads TGTGCCAGCAGTGAAGAGGCACAAGCCTATGGCTACACCTTC. Translating gives CASSEEAQAYGYTF.

This clone was seen only once. This rearrangement joins TRBV6-5 to TRBJ2-5, with D uncertain. V lost 6 bases and J 5 bases, leaving 16 bases between the germline ends. This CDR3 has 14 residues. Germline V lookup: CDR1 MNHEY, CDR2 SVGAGI. The CDR3 spells CASSPYNVAETQYF. The CDR3 DNA reads TGTGCCAGCAGCCCCTATAATGTTGCGGAGACCCAGTACTTC.